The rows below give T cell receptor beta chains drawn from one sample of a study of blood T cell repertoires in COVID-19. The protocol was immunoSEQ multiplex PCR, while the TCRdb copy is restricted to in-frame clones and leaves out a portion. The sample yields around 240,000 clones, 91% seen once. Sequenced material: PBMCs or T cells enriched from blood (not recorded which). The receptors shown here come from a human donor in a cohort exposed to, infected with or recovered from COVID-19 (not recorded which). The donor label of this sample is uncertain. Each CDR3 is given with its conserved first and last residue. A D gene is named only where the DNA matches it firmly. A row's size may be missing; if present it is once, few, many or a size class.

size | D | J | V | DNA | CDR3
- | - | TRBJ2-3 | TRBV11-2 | TGTGCCAGCAGGCGGGACTCTCGAAGTAGCACAGATACGCAGTATTTT | CASRRDSRSSTDTQYF
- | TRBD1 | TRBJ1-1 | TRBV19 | TGTGCCAGTAGTTCCAACCCGAACAGGGGCCTTGAAGCTTTCTTT | CASSSNPNRGLEAFF
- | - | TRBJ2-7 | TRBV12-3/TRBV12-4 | TGTGCCAGCAGTTTAGTCCAGGGGAACGAGCAGTACTTC | CASSLVQGNEQYF
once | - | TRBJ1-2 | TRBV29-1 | TGCAGCGTTGTACCAGACAGTGATGGCTACACCTTC | CSVVPDSDGYTF
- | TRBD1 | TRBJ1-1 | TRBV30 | TGTGCCTGGAGCCCGGGACAGGGGAGGGCTATTGAAGCTTTCTTT | CAWSPGQGRAIEAFF
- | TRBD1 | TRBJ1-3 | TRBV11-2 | TGTGCCAGCAGCTCCTACAGGGGCCTGGAGGTGAACACCATATATTTT | CASSSYRGLEVNTIYF
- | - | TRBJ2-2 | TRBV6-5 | TGTGCCAGCAGTTTCACGAACACCGGGGAGCTGTTTTTT | CASSFTNTGELFF
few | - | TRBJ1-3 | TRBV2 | TGTGCCAGCAGGCGCCCCGGACAACTGGGAAACACCATATATTTT | CASRRPGQLGNTIYF
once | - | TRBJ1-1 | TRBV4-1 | TGCGCCAGCAGTCCGGGGGACACTGAAGCTTTCTTT | CASSPGDTEAFF
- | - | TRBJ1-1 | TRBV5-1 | TGCGCCAGCAGCTTCTTCATATCCTCAACAGCTCTGAACACTGAAGCTTTCTTT | CASSFFISSTALNTEAFF
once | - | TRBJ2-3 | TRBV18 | TGTGCCAGCTCAGGGGGGGCCAGAGATACGCAGTATTTT | CASSGGARDTQYF
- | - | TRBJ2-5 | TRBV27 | TGTGCCAGCAGTTCGGGACTTGTTAAAGAGACCCAGTACTTC | CASSSGLVKETQYF